The rows below give T cell receptor beta chains drawn from one sample of a study of cytomegalovirus exposure and HLA in healthy donors. Method: immunoSEQ multiplex PCR; TCRdb's copy keeps in-frame clones and lacks some. The sample lists fewer than 200,000 clones; less than 80% were seen once. Sequencing was performed on PBMCs. The receptors were gathered from a woman in her 40s in good health and CMV-seronegative. CDR3s include the opening cysteine and the closing phenylalanine or tryptophan. D genes are given only for firm matches. Rows may omit the clone size; those that give it use once, few, many or a size class.

d_gene,abundance,j_gene,v_gene,CDR3aa,CDR3nt
TRBD2,-,TRBJ2-1,TRBV29-1,CSVESGGLYNEQFF,TGCAGCGTTGAGAGCGGGGGACTCTACAATGAGCAGTTCTTC
TRBD1,-,TRBJ1-2,TRBV19,CASSGRDRASNGYTF,TGTGCCAGTAGTGGACGGGACAGGGCTTCAAACGGCTACACCTTC
-,-,TRBJ1-3,TRBV28,CASSFTSSGNTIYF,TGTGCCAGCAGTTTCACCAGCTCTGGAAACACCATATATTTT
TRBD1,-,TRBJ2-5,TRBV2,CASSADATGYQETQYF,TGTGCCAGCAGTGCGGACGCGACAGGGTACCAAGAGACCCAGTACTTC
-,-,TRBJ1-2,TRBV27,CASSFRGLYGYTF,TGTGCCAGCAGTTTTCGGGGACTCTATGGCTACACCTTC
-,-,TRBJ2-4,TRBV29-1,CSVGYQAHSIQYF,TGCAGCGTTGGGTACCAGGCCCACAGCATTCAGTACTTC
-,-,TRBJ1-1,TRBV11-2,CASSLSHRVQAFF,TGTGCCAGCAGCTTATCCCACAGGGTGCAAGCTTTCTTT
TRBD2,-,TRBJ2-1,TRBV9,CASSVGTSGRSGSYNEQFF,TGTGCCAGCAGCGTAGGGACTAGCGGGAGGTCGGGCTCCTACAATGAGCAGTTCTTC
TRBD1,-,TRBJ2-5,TRBV7-9,CASSLTTGRETQYF,TGTGCCAGCAGCCTAACGACAGGGAGAGAGACCCAGTACTTC
-,-,TRBJ1-1,TRBV13,CASSFYGQTFLNTEAFF,TGTGCCAGCAGCTTTTACGGACAGACTTTCCTGAACACTGAAGCTTTCTTT
-,-,TRBJ2-2,TRBV5-1,CASSFGQDSYTGELFF,TGCGCCAGCAGCTTCGGTCAGGACAGTTACACCGGGGAGCTGTTTTTT
-,few,TRBJ1-2,TRBV6-1,CASSEASSYGYTF,TGTGCCAGCAGTGAAGCCAGTTCCTATGGCTACACCTTC
-,-,TRBJ2-1,TRBV7-2,CASSLGPGAYNEQFF,TGTGCCAGCAGCTTAGGTCCGGGAGCATACAATGAGCAGTTCTTC
-,-,TRBJ2-5,TRBV30,CAWSTQGTEETQYF,TGTGCCTGGAGTACTCAGGGTACAGAAGAGACCCAGTACTTC
TRBD1,-,TRBJ2-7,TRBV6-5,CASRTSGQGPEQYF,TGTGCCAGCAGAACCTCGGGACAGGGCCCCGAGCAGTACTTC
-,-,TRBJ2-1,TRBV9,CASSVILGGYNEQFF,TGTGCCAGCAGCGTGATCCTAGGGGGCTACAATGAGCAGTTCTTC
-,-,TRBJ2-7,TRBV15,CATSTRAGGAGYEQYF,TGTGCCACCAGCACTAGGGCCGGAGGGGCAGGATACGAGCAGTACTTC
-,-,TRBJ2-6,TRBV5-1,CASSHRSSGANVLTF,TGCGCCAGCAGCCACCGGTCCTCTGGGGCCAACGTCCTGACTTTC
TRBD2,-,TRBJ2-4,TRBV7-8,CASSLVASGRGVAKNIQYF,TGTGCCAGCAGCTTAGTGGCTAGCGGGCGAGGGGTAGCCAAAAACATTCAGTACTTC
TRBD1,-,TRBJ2-7,TRBV19,CASSSNTGVNSYEQYF,TGTGCCAGTAGTTCCAACACAGGGGTCAACTCCTACGAGCAGTACTTC
TRBD1,-,TRBJ2-7,TRBV4-1,CASSQGKGQGAYKQYF,TGCGCCAGCAGCCAGGGCAAAGGACAGGGGGCGTACAAGCAGTACTTC
TRBD1,-,TRBJ1-1,TRBV7-2,CASSLEGALGEAFF,TGTGCCAGCAGCTTAGAGGGGGCGCTGGGTGAAGCTTTCTTT
-,once,TRBJ1-2,TRBV5-5,CASSFNHLGWTGSRDTF,TGTGCCAGCAGCTTCAACCATCTTGGATGGACGGGAAGTCGCGACACCTTC
TRBD1,-,TRBJ2-5,TRBV4-3,CASSQGQGAGETQYF,TGCGCCAGCAGCCAAGGACAGGGGGCGGGAGAGACCCAGTACTTC
-,-,TRBJ2-5,TRBV2,CASSETPEETQYF,TGTGCCAGCAGTGAAACCCCAGAAGAGACCCAGTACTTC
-,-,TRBJ2-5,TRBV5-4,CASSSSQEYQETQYF,TGTGCCAGCAGCTCATCACAGGAGTACCAAGAGACCCAGTACTTC
-,-,TRBJ2-3,TRBV18,CASSPLGVTSTDTQYF,TGTGCCAGCTCACCTCTCGGGGTCACTAGCACAGATACGCAGTATTTT
-,-,TRBJ1-2,TRBV11-2,CASSPRGGANYGYTF,TGTGCCAGCAGCCCGAGGGGGGGCGCTAACTATGGCTACACCTTC
TRBD2,-,TRBJ2-1,TRBV27,CASSLASGNEQFF,TGTGCCAGCAGTTTAGCTAGCGGAAATGAGCAGTTCTTC
-,-,TRBJ2-1,TRBV9,CASSPLGVNYNEQFF,TGTGCCAGCAGCCCCCTCGGGGTAAACTACAATGAGCAGTTCTTC
TRBD1,-,TRBJ1-2,TRBV19,CASSMGRDRGRFGYTF,TGTGCCAGTAGTATGGGGAGGGACAGGGGGCGATTCGGCTACACCTTC
-,-,TRBJ2-1,TRBV5-5,CASSLGLALVDEQFF,TGTGCCAGCAGCTTGGGCCTAGCCCTGGTAGATGAGCAGTTCTTC
-,-,TRBJ2-5,TRBV5-4,CASSRWDTHQETQYF,TGTGCCAGCAGCCGATGGGACACCCACCAAGAGACCCAGTACTTC
TRBD1,-,TRBJ1-3,TRBV6-6,CASTLLGGDRRNAIYF,TGTGCCAGCACTCTACTTGGGGGGGACAGGAGAAACGCCATATATTTT
TRBD2,-,TRBJ2-5,TRBV19,CASSIDLTSGRKTQYF,TGTGCCAGTAGTATCGACTTGACTAGCGGGAGGAAGACCCAGTACTTC
TRBD1,-,TRBJ2-5,TRBV6-1,CASSEVLGQGQQETQYF,TGTGCCAGCAGTGAAGTCCTAGGACAGGGCCAACAAGAGACCCAGTACTTC
TRBD1,-,TRBJ1-2,TRBV4-2,CASSQDATGEVRYTF,TGTGCCAGCAGCCAAGACGCAACAGGGGAAGTGCGCTACACCTTC
-,-,TRBJ1-2,TRBV4-1,CASSQLAHYGYTF,TGCGCCAGCAGCCAATTAGCCCATTATGGCTACACCTTC
-,-,TRBJ2-1,TRBV7-3,CASSLTGIHEQFF,TGTGCCAGCAGCTTAACCGGGATCCATGAGCAGTTCTTC
-,-,TRBJ1-2,TRBV12-5,CASGSHRVEEYGYTF,TGTGCTAGTGGTTCCCACAGGGTTGAAGAGTATGGCTACACCTTC
-,-,TRBJ1-2,TRBV7-9,CASRPPGGAILNYGYTF,TGTGCCAGCAGACCCCCGGGAGGGGCAATCTTAAACTATGGCTACACCTTC
TRBD1,-,TRBJ1-5,TRBV29-1,CSACRGWGNQPQHF,TGCAGCGCCTGCAGGGGGTGGGGCAATCAGCCCCAGCATTTT
TRBD2,once,TRBJ2-1,TRBV5-1,CASSSRLTSGYNEQFF,TGCGCCAGCAGCTCCCGGTTGACTAGCGGGTACAATGAGCAGTTCTTC
TRBD2,-,TRBJ2-1,TRBV2,CASSPRTSGGFYNEQFF,TGTGCCAGCAGTCCCAGGACTAGCGGGGGGTTTTACAATGAGCAGTTCTTC
TRBD2,-,TRBJ2-7,TRBV15,CATSRGSGRFSEQYF,TGTGCCACCAGCAGAGGCAGCGGGAGGTTCTCCGAGCAGTACTTC
TRBD1,few,TRBJ1-5,TRBV30,CAWSADRDQPQHF,TGTGCCTGGAGTGCCGACAGGGATCAGCCCCAGCATTTT
-,-,TRBJ2-2,TRBV6-1,CASIGLQRGTGELFF,TGTGCCAGCATCGGACTACAACGCGGCACCGGGGAGCTGTTTTTT
-,-,TRBJ2-6,TRBV5-1,CASSLWGGTLSSGANVLTF,TGCGCCAGCAGCTTGTGGGGGGGCACCCTTAGCTCTGGGGCCAACGTCCTGACTTTC